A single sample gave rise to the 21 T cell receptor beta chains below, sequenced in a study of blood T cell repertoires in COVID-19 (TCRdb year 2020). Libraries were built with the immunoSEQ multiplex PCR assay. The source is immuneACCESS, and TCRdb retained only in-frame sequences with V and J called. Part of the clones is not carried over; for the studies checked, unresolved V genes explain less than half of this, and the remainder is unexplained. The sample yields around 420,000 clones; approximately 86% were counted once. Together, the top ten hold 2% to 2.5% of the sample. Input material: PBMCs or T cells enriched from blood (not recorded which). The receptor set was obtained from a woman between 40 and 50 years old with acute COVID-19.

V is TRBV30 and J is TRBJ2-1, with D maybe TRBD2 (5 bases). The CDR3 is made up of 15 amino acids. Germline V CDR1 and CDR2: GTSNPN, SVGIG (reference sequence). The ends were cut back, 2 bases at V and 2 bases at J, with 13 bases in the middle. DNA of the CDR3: TGTGCCTGGAGTACCTATAGGAGGCCCTACAATGAGCAGTTCTTC. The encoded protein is CAWSTYRRPYNEQFF.

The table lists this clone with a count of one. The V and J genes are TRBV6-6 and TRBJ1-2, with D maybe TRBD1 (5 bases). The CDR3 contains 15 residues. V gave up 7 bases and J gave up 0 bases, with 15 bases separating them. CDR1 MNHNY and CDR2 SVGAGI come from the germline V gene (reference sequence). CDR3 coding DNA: TGTGCCAGCACCCCAGACAGTTTAGCTAACTATGGCTACACCTTC. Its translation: CASTPDSLANYGYTF.

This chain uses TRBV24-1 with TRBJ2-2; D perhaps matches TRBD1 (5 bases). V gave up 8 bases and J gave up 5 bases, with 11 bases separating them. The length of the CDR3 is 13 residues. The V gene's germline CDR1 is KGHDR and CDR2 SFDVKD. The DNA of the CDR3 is TGTGCCACCACGGCAGGGAATACCGGGGAGCTGTTTTTT. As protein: CATTAGNTGELFF.

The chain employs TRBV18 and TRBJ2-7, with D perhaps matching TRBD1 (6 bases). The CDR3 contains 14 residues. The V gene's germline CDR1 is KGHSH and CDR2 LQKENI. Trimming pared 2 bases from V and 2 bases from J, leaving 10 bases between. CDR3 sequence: CASSPTDSPYEQYF. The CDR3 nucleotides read TGTGCCAGCTCACCAACGGACAGCCCCTACGAGCAGTACTTC. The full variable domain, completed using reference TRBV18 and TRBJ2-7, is NAGVMQNPRHLVRRRGQEARLRCSPMKGHSHVYWYRQLPEEGLKFMVYLQKENIIDESGMPKERFSAEFPKEGPSILRIQQVVRGDSAAYFCASSPTDSPYEQYFGPGTRLTVT.

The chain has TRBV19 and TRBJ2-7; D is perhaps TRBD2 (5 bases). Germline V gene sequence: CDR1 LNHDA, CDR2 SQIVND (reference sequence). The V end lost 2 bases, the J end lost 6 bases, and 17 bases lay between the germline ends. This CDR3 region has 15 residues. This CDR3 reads CASSIYRDLTLEQYF. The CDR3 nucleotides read TGTGCCAGTAGTATATACCGGGATTTAACCCTCGAGCAGTACTTC.

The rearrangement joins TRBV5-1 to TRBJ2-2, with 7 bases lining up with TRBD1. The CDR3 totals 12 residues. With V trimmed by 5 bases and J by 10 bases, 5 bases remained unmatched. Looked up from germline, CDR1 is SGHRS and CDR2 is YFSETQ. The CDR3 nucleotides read TGCGCCAGCAGGCCCACAGGGGAGGAGCTGTTTTTT. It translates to CASRPTGEELFF.

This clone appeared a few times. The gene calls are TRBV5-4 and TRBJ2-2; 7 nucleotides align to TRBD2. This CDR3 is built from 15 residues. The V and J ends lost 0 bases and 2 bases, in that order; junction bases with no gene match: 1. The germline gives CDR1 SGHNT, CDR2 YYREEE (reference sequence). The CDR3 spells CASSLGLANTGELFF. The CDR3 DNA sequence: TGTGCCAGCAGCTTGGGACTAGCTAACACCGGGGAGCTGTTTTTT.

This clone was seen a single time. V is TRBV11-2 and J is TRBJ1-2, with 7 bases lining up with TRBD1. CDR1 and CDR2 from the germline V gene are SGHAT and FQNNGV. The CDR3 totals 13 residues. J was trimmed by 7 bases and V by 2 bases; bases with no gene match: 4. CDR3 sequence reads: CASSLTGVGGYTF. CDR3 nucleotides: TGTGCCAGCAGCTTAACAGGGGTTGGTGGCTACACCTTC. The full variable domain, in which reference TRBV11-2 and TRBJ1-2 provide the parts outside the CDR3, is EAGVAQSPRYKIIEKRQSVAFWCNPISGHATLYWYQQILGQGPKLLIQFQNNGVVDDSQLPKDRFSAERLKGVDSTLKIQPAKLEDSAVYLCASSLTGVGGYTFGSGTRLTVV.

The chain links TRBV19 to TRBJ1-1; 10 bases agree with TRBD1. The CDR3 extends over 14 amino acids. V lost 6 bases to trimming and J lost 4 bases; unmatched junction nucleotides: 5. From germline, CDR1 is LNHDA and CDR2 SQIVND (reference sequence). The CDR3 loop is CASRWTGGGTEAFF. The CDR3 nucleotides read TGTGCCAGTAGATGGACAGGGGGAGGCACTGAAGCTTTCTTT. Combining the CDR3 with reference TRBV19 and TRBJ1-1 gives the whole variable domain DGGITQSPKYLFRKEGQNVTLSCEQNLNHDAMYWYRQDPGQGLRLIYYSQIVNDFQKGDIAEGYSVSREKKESFPLTVTSAQKNPTAFYLCASRWTGGGTEAFFGQGTRLTVV.

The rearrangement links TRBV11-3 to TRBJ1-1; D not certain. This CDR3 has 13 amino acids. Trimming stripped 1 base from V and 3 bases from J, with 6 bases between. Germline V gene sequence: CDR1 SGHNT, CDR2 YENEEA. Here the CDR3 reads CASSLAGDTEAFF. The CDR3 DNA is TGTGCCAGCAGCTTAGCGGGTGACACTGAAGCTTTCTTT. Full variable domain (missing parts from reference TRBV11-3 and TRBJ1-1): EAGVVQSPRYKIIEKKQPVAFWCNPISGHNTLYWYLQNLGQGPELLIRYENEEAVDDSQLPKDRFSAERLKGVDSTLKIQPAELGDSAVYLCASSLAGDTEAFFGQGTRLTVV.

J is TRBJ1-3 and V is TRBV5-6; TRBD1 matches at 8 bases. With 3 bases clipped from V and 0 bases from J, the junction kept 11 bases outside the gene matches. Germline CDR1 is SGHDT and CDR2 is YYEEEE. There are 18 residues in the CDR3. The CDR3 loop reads CASSSVDRGGFSGNTIYF. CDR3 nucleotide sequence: TGTGCCAGCAGCTCAGTTGACAGGGGCGGATTCTCTGGAAACACCATATATTTT.

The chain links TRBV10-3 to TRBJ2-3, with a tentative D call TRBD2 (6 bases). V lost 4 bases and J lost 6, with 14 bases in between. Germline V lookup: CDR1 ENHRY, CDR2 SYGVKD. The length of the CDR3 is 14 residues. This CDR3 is CAISVEGLPDTQYF. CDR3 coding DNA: TGTGCCATCAGTGTAGAGGGACTCCCCGATACGCAGTATTTT.

The CDR3 bases are TGCGCCAGCAGCACAGGGGAGTCCAATGAAAAACTGTTTTTT. This codes for CASSTGESNEKLFF. The J gene is TRBJ1-4, the V gene TRBV5-1; TRBD1 matches at 7 bases. Germline V gene lookup returns CDR1 SGHRS and CDR2 YFSETQ. The CDR3 consists of 14 residues. The V and J ends lost 4 bases and 5 bases, in that order; junction bases with no gene match: 5.

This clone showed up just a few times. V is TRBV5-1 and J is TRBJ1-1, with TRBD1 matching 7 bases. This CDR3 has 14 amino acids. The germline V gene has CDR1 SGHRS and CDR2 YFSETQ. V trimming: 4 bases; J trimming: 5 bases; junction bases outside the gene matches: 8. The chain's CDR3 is CASSERQGSTEAFF. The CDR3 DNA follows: TGCGCCAGCAGCGAAAGACAGGGAAGTACTGAAGCTTTCTTT.

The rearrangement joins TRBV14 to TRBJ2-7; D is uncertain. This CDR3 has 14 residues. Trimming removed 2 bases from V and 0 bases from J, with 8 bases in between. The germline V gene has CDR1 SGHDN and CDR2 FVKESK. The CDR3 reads CASSQTVSSYEQYF. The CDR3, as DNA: TGTGCCAGCAGCCAAACAGTGAGCTCCTACGAGCAGTACTTC.

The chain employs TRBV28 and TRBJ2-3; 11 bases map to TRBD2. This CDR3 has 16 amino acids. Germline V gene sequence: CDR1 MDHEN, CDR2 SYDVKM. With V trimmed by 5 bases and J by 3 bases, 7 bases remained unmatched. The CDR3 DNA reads TGTGCCAGCAGTCCAGGGATAGCGGGAGGGACAGATACGCAGTATTTT. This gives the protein CASSPGIAGGTDTQYF.

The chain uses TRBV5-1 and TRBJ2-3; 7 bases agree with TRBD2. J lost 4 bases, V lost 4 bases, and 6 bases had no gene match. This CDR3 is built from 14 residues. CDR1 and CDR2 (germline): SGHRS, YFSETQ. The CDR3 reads CASSARLAADTQYF. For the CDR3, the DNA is TGCGCCAGCAGCGCGCGACTAGCCGCAGATACGCAGTATTTT.

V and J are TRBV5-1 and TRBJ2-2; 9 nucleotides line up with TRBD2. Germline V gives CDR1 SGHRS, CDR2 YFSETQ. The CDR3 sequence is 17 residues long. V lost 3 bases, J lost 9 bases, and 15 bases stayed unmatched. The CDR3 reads CASSSSIAGDTPRELFF. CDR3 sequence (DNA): TGCGCCAGCAGCTCTAGTATAGCGGGGGATACTCCGCGGGAGCTGTTTTTT.

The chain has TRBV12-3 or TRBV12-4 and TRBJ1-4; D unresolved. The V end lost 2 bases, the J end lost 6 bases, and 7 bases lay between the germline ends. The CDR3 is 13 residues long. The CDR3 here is CASSLMADEKLFF. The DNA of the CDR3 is TGTGCCAGCAGTTTAATGGCGGATGAAAAACTGTTTTTT.

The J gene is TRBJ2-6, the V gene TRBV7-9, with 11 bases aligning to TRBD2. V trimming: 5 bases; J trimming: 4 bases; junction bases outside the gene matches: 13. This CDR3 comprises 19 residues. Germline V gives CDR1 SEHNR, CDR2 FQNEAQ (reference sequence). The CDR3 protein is CASSGERLAGTLGANVLTF. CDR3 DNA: TGTGCCAGCAGCGGGGAAAGACTAGCGGGGACTCTCGGGGCCAACGTCCTGACTTTC. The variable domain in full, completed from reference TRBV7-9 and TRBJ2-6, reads DTGVSQNPRHKITKRGQNVTFRCDPISEHNRLYWYRQTLGQGPEFLTYFQNEAQLEKSRLLSDRFSAERPKGSFSTLEIQRTEQGDSAMYLCASSGERLAGTLGANVLTFGAGSRLTVL.

This CDR3 reads CASSPPLQVNEQFF. The CDR3 coding sequence is TGTGCCAGCTCACCACCGCTACAGGTCAATGAGCAGTTCTTC. V gene TRBV18 combines with J gene TRBJ2-1, with TRBD1 as a possible D gene (5 bases). V shed 0 bases and J shed 6 bases, with 9 bases lying between them. The germline gives CDR1 KGHSH, CDR2 LQKENI. The CDR3 extends over 14 amino acids. Full variable domain (missing parts from reference TRBV18 and TRBJ2-1): NAGVMQNPRHLVRRRGQEARLRCSPMKGHSHVYWYRQLPEEGLKFMVYLQKENIIDESGMPKERFSAEFPKEGPSILRIQQVVRGDSAAYFCASSPPLQVNEQFFGPGTRLTVL.